The entry that follows covers one TCR beta chain sequence. The same CDR3 can be traced to other DNA sequences in this sample. The data derive from a study of blood T cell repertoires in COVID-19. The CDR3 spans 16 residues. Germline V CDR1 and CDR2: MNHEY, SMNVEV (reference sequence). V dropped 5 bases and J dropped 4; count of bases not matched to a gene: 7. In the authors' methods: Estimates of nucleated cell counts were drawn from the amplification of reference gene primers. Libraries were prepared by immunoSEQ multiplex PCR; TCRdb keeps only in-frame clonotypes and omits some of them. Clone size and V and J calls were adopted from that table, with D and trimming inferred from the DNA. In the table there are about 270,000 clones, 87% of which are singletons.

This chain joins TRBV27 and TRBJ2-3, with 12 bases identical to TRBD2. The specimen sequenced was peripheral blood. The source of this sequence is a woman between 45 and 60 years old with acute or convalescent COVID-19. The CDR3 sequence: CASSPLAGGPSDTQYF. The CDR3 nucleotides read TGTGCCAGCAGTCCCCTAGCGGGAGGGCCCTCAGATACGCAGTATTTT.